A single T cell receptor beta chain is shown here with its context. The data belong to a study of cytomegalovirus exposure and HLA in healthy donors. The CDR3 is made up of 13 amino acids. Looked up from germline, CDR1 is MDHEN and CDR2 is SYDVKM. V lost 6 bases, J lost 8 bases, and 9 bases stayed unmatched. Primers included in the PCR were 60 Vbeta and 13 Jbeta primers. Clones were sequenced by immunoSEQ multiplex PCR, and TCRdb holds only the in-frame ones, with some missing. The sample contains tens of thousands of clones, around 73% of which appear only once. The clonotype was recovered from a woman between 40 and 50 years old in good health and CMV-seronegative. The sample comprised PBMCs. The rearrangement uses TRBV28 and TRBJ1-2; 7 nucleotides agree with TRBD1. The CDR3 bases are TGTGCCAGCAGACAGGGGATCTCGCGCGGCTACACCTTC. Encoded protein: CASRQGISRGYTF.